Sequencing of this T cell receptor (beta chain) was carried out in a study of CD8 T cells in Susac syndrome. Study-level points and caveats: In its TCR sequencing and HLA analysis, the study acknowledged that the number of individuals was relatively small.

Concerning this clonotype: What it binds is unknown.

Reverse transcription of about 0.5 to 1 ug RNA used random hexamers. TCRdb reprocessed the immunoSEQ multiplex PCR reads via MiXCR and lists one record per CDR3 protein. The sample consists of approximately 170,000 distinct CDR3 sequences, about 93% of them appearing once. Material for sequencing was CD4+ T cells from PBMCs. The TCR was taken from a human donor in good health.

CDR3 DNA: TGTGCCAGCAGCTCAGGGACAGAGGCTCACGGCTACACCTTC. Amino acids: CASSSGTEAHGYTF. The chain uses TRBV5-6 and TRBJ1-2; TRBD1 matches 7 bases. The CDR3 loop spans 14 amino acids. CDR1 is SGHDT, CDR2 YYEEEE, per germline. Trimming removed 3 bases from V and 8 bases from J; junction bases left unmatched: 10.